This T cell receptor (beta chain) derives from a study of T cell changes during pregnancy in multiple sclerosis. Repertoires were generated with immunoSEQ multiplex PCR, while TCRdb's copy carries only in-frame clones and drops some. The repertoire holds tens of thousands of clones, with roughly nine tenths as singletons. In germline, CDR1 is MNHEY, CDR2 SMNVEV (reference sequence). Trimming stripped 5 bases from V and 0 bases from J, with 14 bases between. This CDR3 has 16 residues. This sample comprised CD8+ T cells from peripheral blood mononuclear cells, obtained in the first trimester of pregnancy. The receptor was derived from a female donor in good health, enrolled as a control in a pregnancy study. The chain is built from TRBV27 and TRBJ2-1, with D unclear. DNA of the CDR3: TGTGCCAGCAGTCCCCGGCTAGAAGACTCCTACAATGAGCAGTTCTTC. Protein sequence: CASSPRLEDSYNEQFF.